The 21 T cell receptor beta chains given below trace back to one sample, sequenced in a study of patients and donors after allogeneic stem cell transplantation. Using its own MiXCR run on the RT-PCR reads, TCRdb lists one record per CDR3 protein. The repertoire holds about 110,000 distinct CDR3 sequences, with approximately 40% as singletons. Sequencing was carried out using blood, either unsorted or a sorted T cell fraction (not recorded which). The receptors come from a human donor who was either an allogeneic HSCT recipient or a stem cell or donor lymphocyte infusion donor (not recorded which). It is not recorded whose cells these are; they may come from a transplant donor.

The chain has TRBV5-5 and TRBJ1-1, with no clear D. CDR1 is SGHKS, CDR2 YYEKEE, per germline (reference sequence). With 0 bases removed from V and 0 bases from J, the gap between germline ends came to 9 bases. This CDR3 comprises 15 residues. The CDR3 here is CASSLVPRMNTEAFF. Written as DNA, the CDR3 is TGTGCCAGCAGCTTGGTTCCCAGAATGAACACTGAAGCTTTCTTT.

This chain uses TRBV5-1 with TRBJ2-1; weak D call: TRBD2 (6 bases). V was pared by 7 bases and J by 0 bases, with 14 bases between. This CDR3 has 15 amino acids. The V gene's germline CDR1 is SGHRS and CDR2 YFSETQ. The CDR3 sequence is CASASGSLSYNEQFF. Here the CDR3 DNA reads TGCGCCAGCGCCAGCGGGTCTCTCTCCTACAATGAGCAGTTCTTC.

The V gene is TRBV18, the J gene TRBJ1-5, with D unresolved. Trimming cost V 4 bases and J 4 bases, with 14 bases left between them. The CDR3 totals 15 residues. Germline assignment: CDR1 KGHSH and CDR2 LQKENI. CDR3 DNA: TGTGCCAGCTCACGACATCCAGGAGAAAATCAGCCCCAGCATTTT. Translation: CASSRHPGENQPQHF.

This clonotype was observed a handful of times. The chain has TRBV11-3 and TRBJ1-2, with D uncertain. CDR1 is SGHNT, CDR2 YENEEA, per germline. The CDR3 runs to 12 residues. V was shortened by 6 bases and J by 6 bases, with 11 bases between the two germline ends. The CDR3 nucleotides are TGTGCCAGCAGTAGGAGGTTGAATGGCTACACCTTC. Translation gives CASSRRLNGYTF.

This clonotype has only a few counts. The chain carries TRBV6-6 and TRBJ1-2, with TRBD1 identical over 8 bases. Germline-derived CDR1 and CDR2 are MNHNY and SVGAGI (reference sequence). After removal of 6 bases from V and 3 bases from J, the junction contained 3 bases not matched to a gene. This CDR3 has 13 amino acids. The chain's CDR3 is CASRMGQDYGYTF. The CDR3 DNA reads TGTGCCAGCAGAATGGGACAGGACTATGGCTACACCTTC.

V gene TRBV7-9 combines with J gene TRBJ2-2; D not resolved. Trimming cost V 1 base and J 1 base, with 10 bases left between them. The length of the CDR3 is 16 residues. Germline V gene lookup returns CDR1 SEHNR and CDR2 FQNEAQ (reference sequence). The CDR3 sequence is CASSLVAIRNTGELFF. The DNA of the CDR3 is TGTGCCAGCAGCTTAGTCGCTATCCGGAACACCGGGGAGCTGTTTTTT.

The CDR3, as DNA: TGTGCCATCAGTGAGAGAGGATCCCGCGAGGAGACCCAGTACTTC. Protein product: CAISERGSREETQYF. This sequence joins TRBV10-3 and TRBJ2-5; no firm D call. Germline V gene sequence: CDR1 ENHRY, CDR2 SYGVKD. Trimming removed 2 bases from V and 5 bases from J, with 15 bases in between. This CDR3 spans 15 amino acids.

V is TRBV12-3 or TRBV12-4 and J is TRBJ1-5, with D hard to call. Trimming took off 2 bases at V and 7 bases at J, with 12 bases between the two ends. CDR3 length: 14 amino acids. The CDR3 DNA sequence: TGTGCCAGCAGTTTAACCGGGATAGGCCAGCCCCAGCATTTT. It specifies CASSLTGIGQPQHF.

The CDR3 loop reads CASSGGLAGGVTDTQYF. The DNA for the CDR3 is TGTGCCAGCAGCGGCGGACTAGCGGGAGGCGTCACAGATACGCAGTATTTT. The chain recombines TRBV9 with TRBJ2-3; 14 nucleotides agree with TRBD2. Germline V gene sequence: CDR1 SGDLS, CDR2 YYNGEE. V was pared by 3 bases and J by 2 bases, with 5 bases of the junction left unmatched. The CDR3 is 17 amino acids. Combining the CDR3 with reference TRBV9 and TRBJ2-3 gives the whole variable domain DSGVTQTPKHLITATGQRVTLRCSPRSGDLSVYWYQQSLDQGLQFLIQYYNGEERAKGNILERFSAQQFPDLHSELNLSSLELGDSALYFCASSGGLAGGVTDTQYFGPGTRLTVL.

This chain links TRBV28 with TRBJ2-2, with 11 bases that match TRBD1. The CDR3 contains 15 residues. Germline V gene data show CDR1 as MDHEN and CDR2 as SYDVKM. V was clipped by 6 bases and J by 4 bases; unmatched bases: 4. The CDR3 sequence is CASREGTGGTGELFF. CDR3 DNA sequence: TGTGCCAGCAGAGAAGGGACAGGGGGCACCGGGGAGCTGTTTTTT.

This sequence joins TRBV28 and TRBJ1-5, with a tentative D call TRBD1 (5 bases). There are 14 residues in the CDR3. From germline, CDR1 is MDHEN and CDR2 SYDVKM. V was cut by 5 bases and J by 3 bases, with 11 bases left in between. The CDR3 reads CASSEGTVNQPQHF. The CDR3 DNA reads TGTGCCAGCAGTGAGGGGACGGTCAATCAGCCCCAGCATTTT.

The chain combines TRBV7-9 with TRBJ2-7; D uncertain. The length of the CDR3 is 13 residues. Germline assignment: CDR1 SEHNR and CDR2 FQNEAQ (reference sequence). CDR3 amino acids: CALQRLVSYEQYF. The CDR3 bases are TGTGCTTTACAGCGACTCGTCTCCTACGAGCAGTACTTC.

This sequence joins TRBV12-3 or TRBV12-4 and TRBJ1-6; no clear D. V was trimmed by 6 bases and J by 7 bases, leaving 16 bases between them. The CDR3 is 15 amino acids. DNA for the CDR3: TGTGCCAGCAGCTTGGGGAGGGTTTGGAATTCACCCCTCCACTTT. Protein sequence: CASSLGRVWNSPLHF.

The chain recombines TRBV5-1 with TRBJ2-7, with D possibly TRBD1 on 5 matching bases. The CDR3 has 15 amino acids. V dropped 1 base and J dropped 3 bases, with 14 bases sitting between them. CDR1 SGHRS and CDR2 YFSETQ come from the germline V gene. The CDR3 reads CASSLKTDYLYEQYF. DNA for the CDR3: TGCGCCAGCAGCTTGAAGACAGATTATCTCTACGAGCAGTACTTC.

The genes are TRBV27 and TRBJ2-3; D remains unclear. V lost 8 bases and J lost 4, with 19 bases in between. This CDR3 region has 15 residues. Germline CDR1 MNHEY, CDR2 SMNVEV (reference sequence). The CDR3 DNA sequence: TGTGCCAGCGGCCTCAATCCGGGTACAGCAGATACGCAGTATTTT. Amino acids: CASGLNPGTADTQYF.

Turning to this clonotype: The junction differs from germline at one of its ends, possibly a read error. The chain employs TRBV7-3 and TRBJ1-2; D gene ambiguous. This CDR3 has 13 residues. Germline CDR1 reads SGHTA; CDR2 reads FQGTGA. DNA of the CDR3: TGTGACAGCAGCCCCACGAGCGACTATGGCTACACCTTC. It is translated as CDSSPTSDYGYTF.

The V gene is TRBV4-3, the J gene TRBJ2-3, with TRBD2 matching over 15 bases. The CDR3 length is 17 residues. The germline V gene has CDR1 LGHNA and CDR2 YSLEER. Losses at the gene ends were 2 bases for V and 7 bases for J; bases not matched to a gene: 7. The CDR3, as DNA: TGCGCCAGCAGCCAACGCACCGGGACTAGCGGGAGGCATACGCAGTATTTT. Residues: CASSQRTGTSGRHTQYF.

The chain links TRBV13 to TRBJ2-7; D may be TRBD1 (6 bases). Germline CDR1 is PRHDT and CDR2 is FYEKMQ (reference sequence). The V and J ends lost 6 bases and 6 bases respectively, with 12 bases between them. The CDR3 loop spans 12 amino acids. CDR3 nucleotide sequence: TGTGCCAGCAGTTACAGGGAAACCGAGCAGTACTTC. This encodes CASSYRETEQYF.

V and J are TRBV4-3 and TRBJ1-1; D ambiguous. The ends were cut back, 0 bases at V and 4 bases at J, with 6 bases in the middle. There are 13 residues in the CDR3. The germline CDR1 and CDR2 sequences are LGHNA and YSLEER. CDR3 residues: CASSQDSGTEAFF. The CDR3 DNA follows: TGCGCCAGCAGCCAAGATTCAGGCACTGAAGCTTTCTTT.

This clonotype was seen a handful of times. The chain joins TRBV29-1 to TRBJ1-1, with 7 bases fitting TRBD1. This CDR3 contains 15 residues. Germline lookup yields CDR1 SQVTM and CDR2 ANQGSEA. CDR3 in amino acids: CRAGGSTTGGTEAFF. The CDR3 DNA reads TGCAGAGCAGGGGGATCAACTACCGGCGGCACTGAAGCTTTCTTT. Using reference TRBV29-1 and TRBJ1-1 for the parts outside the CDR3, the full variable domain is SAVISQKPSRDICQRGTSLTIQCQVDSQVTMMFWYRQQPGQSLTLIATANQGSEATYESGFVIDKFPISRPNLTFSTLTVSNMSPEDSSIYLCRAGGSTTGGTEAFFGQGTRLTVV.

The sample holds a few counts of this clonotype. The chain is built from TRBV5-1 and TRBJ2-2; D is tentatively TRBD1 or TRBD2 (5 bases each). V shed 0 bases and J shed 6 bases, with 12 bases lying between them. Per the germline V gene, CDR1 is SGHRS and CDR2 is YFSETQ. This CDR3 is 15 amino acids long. The CDR3 protein is CASSLEGSGAGELFF. The CDR3 coding sequence is TGCGCCAGCAGCTTGGAGGGGAGTGGTGCCGGGGAGCTGTTTTTT.